This T cell receptor beta chain was sequenced in a study of cytomegalovirus exposure and HLA in healthy donors. General study results and limits: Confirmation was obtained in vitro that a few CMV-associated chains are specific for CMV antigens. In a later analysis, first-cohort TCR clusters were found to tend to co-occur in the 120 or so validation repertoires.

Repertoires were generated with immunoSEQ multiplex PCR, while TCRdb's copy carries only in-frame clones and drops some. The sample includes about 98,000 clones, roughly nine tenths of them seen just once. The CDR3 spans 14 residues. The J segment lost 5 bases and the V segment lost 4 bases, leaving 4 bases of the junction unmatched. Germline lookup yields CDR1 LNHDA and CDR2 SQIVND (reference sequence). This clone occurred once. The antigen remains undetermined. The receptor comes from a man between 18 and 35 years old in good health and CMV-seropositive. The source material was PBMCs. The gene calls are TRBV19 and TRBJ1-5; 8 nucleotides agree with TRBD1. The CDR3 loop is CASSTDRAHQPQHF. CDR3 in DNA: TGTGCCAGTAGTACGGACAGGGCCCATCAGCCCCAGCATTTT. Full variable domain (missing parts from reference TRBV19 and TRBJ1-5): DGGITQSPKYLFRKEGQNVTLSCEQNLNHDAMYWYRQDPGQGLRLIYYSQIVNDFQKGDIAEGYSVSREKKESFPLTVTSAQKNPTAFYLCASSTDRAHQPQHFGDGTRLSIL.